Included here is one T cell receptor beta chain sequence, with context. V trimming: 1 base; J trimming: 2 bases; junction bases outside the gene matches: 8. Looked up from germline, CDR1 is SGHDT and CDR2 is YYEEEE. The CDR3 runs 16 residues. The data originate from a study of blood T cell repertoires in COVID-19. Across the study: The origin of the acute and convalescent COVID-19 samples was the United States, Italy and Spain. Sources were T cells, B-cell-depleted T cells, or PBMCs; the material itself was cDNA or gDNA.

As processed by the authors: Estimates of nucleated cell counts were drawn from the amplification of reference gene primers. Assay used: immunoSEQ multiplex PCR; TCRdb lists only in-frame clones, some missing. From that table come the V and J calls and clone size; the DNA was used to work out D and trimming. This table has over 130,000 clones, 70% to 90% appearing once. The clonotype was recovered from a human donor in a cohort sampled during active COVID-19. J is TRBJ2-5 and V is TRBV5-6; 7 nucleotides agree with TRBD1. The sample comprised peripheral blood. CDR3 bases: TGTGCCAGCAGCTTGACCTGGGACAGTTTTCAAGAGACCCAGTACTTC. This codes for CASSLTWDSFQETQYF.